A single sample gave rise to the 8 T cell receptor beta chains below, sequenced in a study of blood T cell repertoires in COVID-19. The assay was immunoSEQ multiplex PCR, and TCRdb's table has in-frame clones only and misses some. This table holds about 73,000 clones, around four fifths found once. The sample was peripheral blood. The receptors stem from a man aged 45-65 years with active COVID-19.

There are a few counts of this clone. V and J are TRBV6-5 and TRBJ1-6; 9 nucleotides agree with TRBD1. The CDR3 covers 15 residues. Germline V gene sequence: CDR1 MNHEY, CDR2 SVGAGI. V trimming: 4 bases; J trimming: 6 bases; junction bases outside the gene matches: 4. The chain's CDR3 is CASSFTGGLNSPLHF. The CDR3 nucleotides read TGTGCCAGCAGTTTTACAGGGGGCCTTAATTCACCCCTCCACTTT.

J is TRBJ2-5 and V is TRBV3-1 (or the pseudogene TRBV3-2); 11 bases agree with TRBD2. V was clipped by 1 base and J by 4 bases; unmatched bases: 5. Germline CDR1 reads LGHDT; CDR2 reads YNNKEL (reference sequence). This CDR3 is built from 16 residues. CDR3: CASSQGSGGGGETQYF. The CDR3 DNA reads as TGTGCCAGCAGCCAAGGTAGCGGGGGGGGAGGAGAGACCCAGTACTTC.

The CDR3 nucleotides are TGCGCCAGCAGCTTGGGCCAGGGGCTCGCTGGGGCCAACGTCCTGACTTTC. Protein product: CASSLGQGLAGANVLTF. The chain has TRBV5-1 and TRBJ2-6; tentative D call: TRBD1 (6 bases). In germline, CDR1 is SGHRS, CDR2 YFSETQ. The CDR3 sequence is 17 residues long. The ends were cut back, 0 bases at V and 2 bases at J, with 12 bases in the middle.

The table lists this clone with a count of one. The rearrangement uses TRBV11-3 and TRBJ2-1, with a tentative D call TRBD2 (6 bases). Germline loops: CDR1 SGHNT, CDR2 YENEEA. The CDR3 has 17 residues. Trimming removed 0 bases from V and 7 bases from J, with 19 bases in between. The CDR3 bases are TGTGCCAGCAGCTTAGATCAGGTCGGGAGAGAGGAGAATGAGCAGTTCTTC. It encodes CASSLDQVGREENEQFF.

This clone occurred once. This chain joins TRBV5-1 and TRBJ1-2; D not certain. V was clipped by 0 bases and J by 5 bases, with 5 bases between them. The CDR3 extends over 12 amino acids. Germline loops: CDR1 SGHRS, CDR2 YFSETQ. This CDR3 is CASSLGLYGYTF. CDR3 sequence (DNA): TGCGCCAGCAGCTTGGGTTTATATGGCTACACCTTC.

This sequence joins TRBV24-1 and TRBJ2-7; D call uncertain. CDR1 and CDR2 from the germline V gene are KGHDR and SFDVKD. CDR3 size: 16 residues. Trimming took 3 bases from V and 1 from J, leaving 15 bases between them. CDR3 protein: CATSDTELRHSYEQYF. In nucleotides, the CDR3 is TGTGCCACCAGTGATACTGAACTACGCCATTCCTACGAGCAGTACTTC.

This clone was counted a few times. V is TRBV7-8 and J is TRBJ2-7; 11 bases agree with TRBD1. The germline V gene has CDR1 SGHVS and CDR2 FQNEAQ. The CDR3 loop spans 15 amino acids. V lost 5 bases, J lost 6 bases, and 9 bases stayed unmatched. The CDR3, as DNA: TGTGCCAGCAGCCCCGCAGGACAGGGGGCTGGCGAGCAGTACTTC. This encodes CASSPAGQGAGEQYF.

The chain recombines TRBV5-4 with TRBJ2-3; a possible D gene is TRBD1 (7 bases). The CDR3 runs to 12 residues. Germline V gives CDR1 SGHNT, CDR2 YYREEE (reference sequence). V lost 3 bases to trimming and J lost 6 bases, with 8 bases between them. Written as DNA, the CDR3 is TGTGCCAGCAGCTCAGGGGGGGATACGCAGTATTTT. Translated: CASSSGGDTQYF.